This note documents a single TCR beta chain sequence. The CDR3 totals 14 residues. V lost 0 bases, J lost 7 bases, and 10 bases lay in between. In germline, CDR1 is MNHEY, CDR2 SVGAGI. Some clones are missing from TCRdb's copy, which holds only in-frame ones; the method was immunoSEQ multiplex PCR. The repertoire holds around 260,000 clones, with around 85% as singletons. This sample was included in a study of blood T cell repertoires in COVID-19. The TCR sequence derives from a human donor with COVID-19, enrolled during active disease. The donor label of this sample is uncertain. Sequencing was done on a sample of peripheral blood. This chain joins TRBV6-5 and TRBJ1-5; TRBD1 is a possible D gene (5 bases). CDR3 bases: TGTGCCAGCAGTTACTCGCAGGGTCCCCAGCCCCAGCATTTT. Translation: CASSYSQGPQPQHF.